A single sample is the source of the 6 T cell receptor beta chains below, sequenced in a study of immune characterization of retroperitoneal liposarcoma. Each CDR3 protein gets one entry after TCRdb re-called the PCR reads with MiXCR. The sample lists thousands of distinct CDR3 sequences; about two fifths were seen once. The specimen was tumor tissue. These receptor sequences come from a male donor with retroperitoneal liposarcoma.

This clonotype is medium-sized (0.01 to 0.1%). The chain couples TRBV7-9 to TRBJ2-5; 12 bases agree with TRBD2. CDR1 and CDR2 (germline): SEHNR, FQNEAQ (reference sequence). With V trimmed by 4 bases and J by 2 bases, 2 bases remained unmatched. This CDR3 contains 15 residues. CDR3: CASSYGLAGQETQYF. Written as DNA, the CDR3 is TGTGCCAGCAGCTACGGACTAGCGGGGCAAGAGACCCAGTACTTC.

This clonotype was seen more than once but under ten times. The chain carries TRBV6-1 and TRBJ2-3, with 10 bases lining up with TRBD1. The V segment lost 5 bases and the J segment 5 bases; nucleotides outside the gene matches: 7. CDR1 and CDR2 from the germline V gene are MNHNS and SASEGT. This CDR3 spans 15 amino acids. CDR3 nucleotide sequence: TGTGCCAGCAGTAAGGGACAGGGGATCTTAGATACGCAGTATTTT. As protein: CASSKGQGILDTQYF.

The CDR3 DNA reads as TGTGCCAGCAGTGAAGTGGGACAGGGGCTAGATACGCAGTATTTT. Translated, it gives CASSEVGQGLDTQYF. V usage is TRBV6-1 and J usage is TRBJ2-3; 10 bases are shared with TRBD1. The CDR3 has 15 residues. J was trimmed by 5 bases and V by 1 base; bases with no gene match: 3. The germline CDR1 and CDR2 sequences are MNHNS and SASEGT.

As regards this clonotype: With a much larger clone just one base away, this may be a read error. V gene TRBV6-1 combines with J gene TRBJ1-1; TRBD1 is a possible D gene (6 bases). The CDR3 is made up of 14 amino acids. The germline V gene encodes CDR1 MNHNS and CDR2 SASEGT. This CDR3 reads CTSFSRGGNTEAFF. Here the CDR3 DNA reads TGTACCAGCTTTTCCCGAGGGGGAAACACTGAAGCTTTCTTT.

The chain has TRBV6-1 and TRBJ2-3, with TRBD2 identical over 9 bases. The V segment lost 6 bases and the J segment 5 bases; nucleotides outside the gene matches: 6. The germline V gene encodes CDR1 MNHNS and CDR2 SASEGT. The CDR3 consists of 14 residues. CDR3 sequence (DNA): TGTGCCAGCAGATTAGCGGGAGTGGGAGATACGCAGTATTTT. It specifies CASRLAGVGDTQYF.

This clonotype was counted only a few times. The rearrangement joins TRBV6-1 to TRBJ2-1; unclear D gene. CDR1 is MNHNS and CDR2 is SASEGT in the germline V gene. The CDR3 is 11 amino acids. V lost 5 bases to trimming and J lost 5 bases, with 4 bases between them. Here the CDR3 DNA reads TGTGCCAGCAGTTCACACAATGAGCAGTTCTTC. This gives the protein CASSSHNEQFF.